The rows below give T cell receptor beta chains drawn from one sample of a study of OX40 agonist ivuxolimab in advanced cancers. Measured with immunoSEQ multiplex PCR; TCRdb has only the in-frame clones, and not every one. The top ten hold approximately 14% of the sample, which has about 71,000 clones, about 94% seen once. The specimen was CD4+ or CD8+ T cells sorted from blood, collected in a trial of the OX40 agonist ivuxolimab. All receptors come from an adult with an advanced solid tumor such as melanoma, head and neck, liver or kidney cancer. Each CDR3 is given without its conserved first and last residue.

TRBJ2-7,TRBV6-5,ASSYSSGRLTYEQY
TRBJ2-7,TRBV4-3,ASSQGRNEQY
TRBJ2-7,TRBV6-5,ASSYSPGAYEQY
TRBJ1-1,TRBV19,ASSPRGGGVGTEAF
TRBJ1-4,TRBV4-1,ASSQFAESAEKLF
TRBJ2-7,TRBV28,ASSFGRSSYEQY
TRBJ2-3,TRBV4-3,ASSLVREWESDTQY
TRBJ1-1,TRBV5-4,ASSRQGAGTEAF
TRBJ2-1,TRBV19,ASSIAGGASYNEQF
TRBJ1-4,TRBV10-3,AISESGLHRAHEKLF